A single sample gave rise to the 22 T cell receptor beta chains below, sequenced in a study of blood T cell repertoires in COVID-19. Clones were read by immunoSEQ multiplex PCR, and TCRdb kept only the in-frame ones, dropping some. Of 150,000 to 200,000 clones detected, about 77% appear once; the ten largest clones hold roughly a sixth. What was sequenced was PBMCs or T cells enriched from blood (not recorded which). These receptors all stem from a woman aged 45-59 years with acute COVID-19.

This sequence joins TRBV5-1 and TRBJ1-3, with 9 bases fitting TRBD1. This CDR3 comprises 17 residues. V lost 0 bases and J lost 4; bases outside the gene matches: 8. CDR1 and CDR2 (germline): SGHRS, YFSETQ. For the CDR3, the DNA is TGCGCCAGCAGCTTGGCTCGTGGGGACAGGGTCGGAAACACCATATATTTT. Translating it yields CASSLARGDRVGNTIYF. Combining the CDR3 with reference TRBV5-1 and TRBJ1-3 gives the whole variable domain KAGVTQTPRYLIKTRGQQVTLSCSPISGHRSVSWYQQTPGQGLQFLFEYFSETQRNKGNFPGRFSGRQFSNSRSEMNVSTLELGDSALYLCASSLARGDRVGNTIYFGEGSWLTVV.

The gene calls are TRBV14 and TRBJ1-2; 9 nucleotides align to TRBD1. This CDR3 has 15 residues. The V gene's germline CDR1 is SGHDN and CDR2 FVKESK. The J segment lost 5 bases and the V segment lost 4 bases, leaving 8 bases of the junction unmatched. The CDR3 sequence is CASSRRGTGLYGYTF. The DNA for the CDR3 is TGTGCCAGCAGCCGAAGGGGGACAGGGTTATATGGCTACACCTTC.

The chain is built from TRBV28 and TRBJ2-1; the D is unclear. Germline assignment: CDR1 MDHEN and CDR2 SYDVKM. This CDR3 is built from 15 residues. V lost 5 bases to trimming and J lost 0 bases, with 11 bases between them. The CDR3 nucleotides are TGTGCCAGCAGTCCCCCCTATGGCTCCTACAATGAGCAGTTCTTC. Encoded protein: CASSPPYGSYNEQFF.

The chain carries TRBV19 and TRBJ2-5; 8 bases are shared with TRBD1. The CDR3 sequence is 13 residues long. V trimming: 7 bases; J trimming: 6 bases; junction bases outside the gene matches: 7. CDR1 is LNHDA and CDR2 is SQIVND in the germline V gene (reference sequence). CDR3 nucleotides: TGTGCCAGTAACCCAGGGGGCAAAAAGACCCAGTACTTC. Its translation: CASNPGGKKTQYF.

This clone has a single count. This chain joins TRBV29-1 and TRBJ2-7; possibly TRBD1 for D (6 bases). The CDR3 length is 11 residues. Germline lookup yields CDR1 SQVTM and CDR2 ANQGSEA. The V gene lost 7 bases and the J gene lost 7 bases, with 14 bases spanning the gap. In DNA form, the CDR3 reads TGCAGCGCCGAACGGCAGGGGGAGCAGTACGTC. As protein: CSAERQGEQYV.

This sequence joins TRBV19 and TRBJ2-3; D may be TRBD1 (5 bases). Germline V gives CDR1 LNHDA, CDR2 SQIVND (reference sequence). Trimming pared 3 bases from V and 0 bases from J, leaving 10 bases between. The CDR3 covers 15 residues. CDR3 residues: CASSMGQISTDTQYF. The CDR3 region has the DNA TGTGCCAGTAGTATGGGGCAAATCAGCACAGATACGCAGTATTTT.

This chain connects TRBV7-8 to TRBJ1-2, with TRBD1 as a possible D gene (5 bases). The CDR3 loop spans 17 amino acids. V was trimmed by 0 bases and J by 4 bases, leaving 18 bases between them. Germline assignment: CDR1 SGHVS and CDR2 FQNEAQ. CDR3 region: CASSLAAGAREAYGYTF. CDR3 in DNA: TGTGCCAGCAGCTTAGCCGCCGGGGCTAGGGAGGCCTATGGCTACACCTTC.

Regarding this clone: This specimen includes other DNA sequences encoding the same CDR3. The chain employs TRBV18 and TRBJ1-1; 8 nucleotides line up with TRBD1. CDR1 is KGHSH and CDR2 is LQKENI in the germline V gene. This CDR3 contains 15 residues. The J segment lost 3 bases and the V segment lost 3 bases, leaving 6 bases of the junction unmatched. The chain's CDR3 is CASSPRQGSDTEAFF. Written as DNA, the CDR3 is TGTGCCAGCTCACCGAGACAGGGGTCGGACACTGAAGCTTTCTTT.

The chain recombines TRBV5-1 with TRBJ1-6; 7 bases are shared with TRBD1. This CDR3 region has 14 residues. The junction had 2 bases not matched to a gene; V was cut back by 4 bases and J by 4 bases. In germline, CDR1 is SGHRS, CDR2 YFSETQ. CDR3 nucleotides: TGCGCCAGCAGCGAGGGACAGTATAATTCACCCCTCCACTTT. This gives the protein CASSEGQYNSPLHF.

The chain's CDR3 is CASSLQGLHNSPLHF. CDR3 in DNA: TGTGCCAGCAGTTTGCAGGGGCTACATAATTCACCCCTCCACTTT. The chain recombines TRBV27 with TRBJ1-6; possibly TRBD1 for D (6 bases). Germline CDR1 and CDR2: MNHEY and SMNVEV (reference sequence). The CDR3 has 15 amino acids. V lost 3 bases to trimming and J lost 5 bases, with 11 bases between them.

This chain connects TRBV20-1 to TRBJ1-2, with D possibly being TRBD1 (5 bases). V shed 3 bases and J shed 8 bases, with 10 bases lying between them. The CDR3 is 11 amino acids. Looked up from germline, CDR1 is DFQATT and CDR2 is SNEGSKA (reference sequence). This CDR3 reads CSASQGGGYTF. In DNA form, the CDR3 reads TGCAGTGCTAGCCAGGGTGGAGGCTACACCTTC.

The sample holds one count of this clone. The chain joins TRBV5-1 to TRBJ2-1; 10 nucleotides match TRBD2. Germline values: CDR1 SGHRS, CDR2 YFSETQ. This CDR3 is built from 16 residues. Trimming removed 0 bases from V and 4 bases from J; junction bases left unmatched: 4. The CDR3 DNA sequence: TGCGCCAGCAGCTTGGTTTCTAGCGGGGGTTACAATGAGCAGTTCTTC. This sequence encodes CASSLVSSGGYNEQFF.

The chain joins TRBV28 to TRBJ2-7, with 9 bases lining up with TRBD1. The length of the CDR3 is 16 residues. The junction had 14 bases not matched to a gene; V was cut back by 8 bases and J by 3 bases. Per the germline V gene, CDR1 is MDHEN and CDR2 is SYDVKM. DNA for the CDR3: TGTGCCAGCCGGGGGGCGGGGACAGGGTCCCTCTACGAGCAGTACGTC. Amino acids: CASRGAGTGSLYEQYV.

The CDR3 sequence is CASSLRTGNSPLHF. CDR3 nucleotide sequence: TGTGCCAGCAGCTTAAGGACAGGGAATTCACCCCTCCACTTT. V and J are TRBV7-6 and TRBJ1-6, with TRBD1 identical over 8 bases. This CDR3 is 14 amino acids long. J lost 7 bases, V lost 2 bases, and 1 base had no gene match. Germline CDR1 and CDR2: SGHVS and FNYEAQ.

The sample holds one count of this clone. The chain carries TRBV28 and TRBJ1-5; tentatively, D is TRBD1 (5 bases). Per the germline V gene, CDR1 is MDHEN and CDR2 is SYDVKM. V was cut by 5 bases and J by 7 bases, with 21 bases left in between. This CDR3 is 16 amino acids long. CDR3 sequence reads: CASSPPPLGGLQPQHF. The CDR3 coding sequence is TGTGCCAGCAGTCCTCCACCCCTGGGGGGTCTCCAGCCCCAGCATTTT.

The chain has TRBV28 and TRBJ2-7; 9 positions match TRBD2. Germline CDR1 reads MDHEN; CDR2 reads SYDVKM. Unmatched junction bases numbered 7, after V lost 8 bases and J lost 2 bases. The CDR3 is made up of 14 amino acids. The CDR3 loop is CASGVGGGAYEQYV. DNA of the CDR3: TGTGCCAGCGGAGTAGGCGGGGGGGCCTACGAGCAGTACGTC.

The chain is built from TRBV5-1 and TRBJ1-4; 7 bases match TRBD1. Germline CDR1 reads SGHRS; CDR2 reads YFSETQ. The CDR3 has 14 amino acids. The trim removed 4 bases at V and 6 bases at J, leaving 6 bases unmatched. The CDR3 loop reads CASSGGTAYEKLFF. CDR3 nucleotides: TGCGCCAGCAGCGGCGGGACAGCCTATGAAAAACTGTTTTTT.

J is TRBJ1-5 and V is TRBV5-5; tentatively, D is TRBD1 (5 bases). The CDR3 is 15 amino acids. The V gene's germline CDR1 is SGHKS and CDR2 YYEKEE (reference sequence). The V end was cut by 2 bases, the J end by 0 bases, with 9 bases between. CDR3 nucleotide sequence: TGTGCCAGCAGCTTAGTAGGGGCTAGCAATCAGCCCCAGCATTTT. It translates to CASSLVGASNQPQHF.

The chain uses TRBV27 and TRBJ1-1; 7 nucleotides agree with TRBD1. The CDR3 consists of 14 residues. The germline V gene encodes CDR1 MNHEY and CDR2 SMNVEV (reference sequence). V shed 4 bases and J 7 bases; nucleotides not matched to a gene: 9. DNA for the CDR3: TGTGCCAGCAGTTCCCAGGACAGGTTAGATGAAGCTTTCTTT. Translation: CASSSQDRLDEAFF.

The chain uses TRBV27 and TRBJ1-2; possibly TRBD1 for D (6 bases). The germline CDR1 and CDR2 sequences are MNHEY and SMNVEV (reference sequence). CDR3 length: 16 amino acids. V was trimmed by 4 bases and J by 6 bases, leaving 21 bases between them. The CDR3 loop reads CASSSPSRGALHGYTF. The CDR3 DNA is TGTGCCAGCAGTTCCCCCTCGCGGGGGGCCCTTCATGGCTACACCTTC.

This chain uses TRBV7-8 with TRBJ1-2, with TRBD1 matching over 11 bases. The germline V gene has CDR1 SGHVS and CDR2 FQNEAQ. The V segment lost 5 bases and the J segment 3 bases; nucleotides outside the gene matches: 8. The CDR3 has 16 amino acids. CDR3 amino acids: CASSNLRDRGDYGYTF. The CDR3 DNA is TGTGCCAGCAGCAACCTCCGGGACAGGGGGGACTATGGCTACACCTTC.

The chain's CDR3 is CASRRGSNQPQHF. In nucleotides, the CDR3 is TGTGCCAGCCGGCGGGGCAGCAATCAGCCCCAGCATTTT. The chain links TRBV12-3 or TRBV12-4 to TRBJ1-5, with D perhaps matching TRBD1 (5 bases). The V and J ends lost 8 bases and 1 base respectively, with 9 bases between them. The CDR3 runs to 13 residues.